Sequencing of this T cell receptor beta chain was carried out in a study of PD-1 blockade in classical Hodgkin lymphoma. Whole-study context: Patients were treated with nivolumab at 3 mg/kg, and this was given intravenously every 2 weeks. The study's findings and limits: Prior therapy or disease activity may underlie the repertoire differences, whose causes remain undefined. Nivolumab initiated under 1 year post-ASCT led to patient exclusion.

The CDR3 extends over 19 amino acids. V lost 1 base and J lost 0; bases outside the gene matches: 11. Germline V gene lookup returns CDR1 LGHNA and CDR2 YNFKEQ. Clones were read by immunoSEQ multiplex PCR, and TCRdb kept only the in-frame ones, dropping some. The profile shows about 96,000 clones, about 92% of them singletons. To note about this clone: Antigen specificity is unknown.

Time point here: cycle 4 day 1 (C4D1), after 6 weeks of nivolumab. Each and every patient relapsed after autologous stem cell transplantation, and patients got differing brentuximab vedotin exposure. The receptor was derived from a human donor with classical Hodgkin lymphoma. This chain links TRBV4-2 with TRBJ2-3, with 9 positions matching TRBD2. The sample was peripheral blood mononuclear cells (PBMCs), taken before the fourth cycle of nivolumab. DNA of the CDR3: TGTGCCAGCAGCCAAGTTCTTCCTAGCGGGACGCCTAGCACAGATACGCAGTATTTT. This translates into CASSQVLPSGTPSTDTQYF.